This T cell receptor beta chain was sequenced in a study of CD8+CD57+ T cells in acquired aplastic anemia. Overall study: Each DNA sample taken from sorted CD4+ and CD8+ cells came to approximately 3.3 ug on average.

Sequencing was done on patients that had shown CD8+CD57+ cell expansion by flow cytometry. This clonotype showed up many times. It was genomic DNA that served as the template for profiling TCR beta VDJ and CDR3. TCRdb called the reads again in MiXCR, with one record for every CDR3 protein. The sample contains 150,000 or so distinct CDR3 sequences, 45% to 55% of which appear only once. This CDR3 spans 16 amino acids. With 6 bases clipped from V and 7 bases from J, the junction kept 15 bases outside the gene matches. Per germline, CDR1 LNHDA and CDR2 SQIVND (reference sequence). This TCR was sampled from a human donor with aplastic anemia. The chain employs TRBV19 and TRBJ2-7; 10 bases line up with TRBD1. Sequenced: sorted CD4+, CD8+, or CD8+CD57+ T cells (not recorded which) from PBMCs. Here the CDR3 DNA reads TGTGCCAGTAGCCTCATAGGACAGGGGGGCTCGGGAGAGCAGTACTTC. This gives the protein CASSLIGQGGSGEQYF.